These T cell receptor beta chains were read from a single sample in a study of shared T cell receptors in the human thymus. Libraries were prepared by immunoSEQ multiplex PCR; TCRdb keeps only in-frame clonotypes and omits some of them. Here the sample spans almost 550,000 clones, more than 75% being singletons. This same sample was also taken into another study, of human thymus T cells.

Sequencing used thymocytes. These receptors all come from a boy under two years old with a congenital heart defect. The CDR3 runs from the conserved cysteine through the conserved F or W. Expanded clones get a size class; other rows say once, few or many, or leave the size out.

- 14 TRBV4-1 CASSGIGAPGTQYF
- 13 TRBV28 CASSLRGRKEQYF
- 13 TRBV4-3 CASSQESADTQYF
- 16 TRBV19 CASSIKGSQNTGELFF
- 17 TRBV28 CASSSHGLADVLYEQYF
- 18 TRBV14 CASSGIRDRGFLGQPQHF
- 18 TRBV25-1 CASSGGLAGAWGTGELFF
once 21 TRBV2 CASTGTMRASGRKRAYNEQFF
- 15 TRBV27 CASSPPQSVYNEQFF
- 16 TRBV28 CASSLCPGQGSSPLHF
- 15 TRBV6-4 CASSDLSSGNSTQYF
- 16 TRBV6-5 CASSYVPGLAANEQFF
- 18 TRBV5-5 CASRDALAGGLSYNEQFF
once 12 TRBV12-5 CASGPRSYEQYF
once 13 TRBV2 CASSEHENQPQHF
- 11 TRBV20-1 CSAPDYTEQFF
- 15 TRBV2 CASSERGKGANGYTF
- 19 TRBV27 CASSLTPSGTSGGFYEQYF
- 16 TRBV15 CATSRVDRGWYNEQFF
few 15 TRBV28 CASSLGRGYYNEQFF